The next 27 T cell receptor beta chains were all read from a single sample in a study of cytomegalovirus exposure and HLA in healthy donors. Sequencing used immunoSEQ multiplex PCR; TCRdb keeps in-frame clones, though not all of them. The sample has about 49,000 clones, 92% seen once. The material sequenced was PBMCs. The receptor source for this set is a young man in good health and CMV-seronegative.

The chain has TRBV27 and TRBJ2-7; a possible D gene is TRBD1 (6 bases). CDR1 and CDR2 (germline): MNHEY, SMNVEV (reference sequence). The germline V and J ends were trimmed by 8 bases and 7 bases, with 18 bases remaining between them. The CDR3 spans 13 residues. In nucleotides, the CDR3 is TGTGCCAGCCGCTCGATCCAGGGGCATGAGCAGTACTTC. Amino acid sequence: CASRSIQGHEQYF.

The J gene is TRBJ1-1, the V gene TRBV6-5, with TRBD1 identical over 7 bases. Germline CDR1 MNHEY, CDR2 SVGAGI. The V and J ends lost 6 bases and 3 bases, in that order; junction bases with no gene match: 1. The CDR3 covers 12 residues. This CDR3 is CASSTGDTEAFF. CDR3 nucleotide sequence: TGTGCCAGCAGCACAGGGGACACTGAAGCTTTCTTT.

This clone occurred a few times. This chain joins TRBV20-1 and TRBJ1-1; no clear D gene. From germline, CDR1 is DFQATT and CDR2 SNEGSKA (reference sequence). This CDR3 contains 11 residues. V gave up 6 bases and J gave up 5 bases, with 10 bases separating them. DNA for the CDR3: TGCAGTGCGGAGCGAGGGACTGAAGCTTTCTTT. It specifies CSAERGTEAFF.

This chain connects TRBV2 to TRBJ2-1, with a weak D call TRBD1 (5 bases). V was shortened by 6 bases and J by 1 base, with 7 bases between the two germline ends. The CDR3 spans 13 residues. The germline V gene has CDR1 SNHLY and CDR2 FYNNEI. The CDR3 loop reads CASRTESYNEQFF. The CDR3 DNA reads TGTGCCAGCAGGACAGAGTCCTACAATGAGCAGTTCTTC.

This chain's CDR3 is CASSPQSLAGRNNEQFF. Here the CDR3 DNA reads TGTGCCAGCAGTCCTCAATCCCTAGCGGGGAGAAACAATGAGCAGTTCTTC. The chain recombines TRBV27 with TRBJ2-1, with 9 bases aligning to TRBD2. The CDR3 contains 17 residues. J was trimmed by 5 bases and V by 5 bases; bases with no gene match: 13. Germline V gene data show CDR1 as MNHEY and CDR2 as SMNVEV (reference sequence).

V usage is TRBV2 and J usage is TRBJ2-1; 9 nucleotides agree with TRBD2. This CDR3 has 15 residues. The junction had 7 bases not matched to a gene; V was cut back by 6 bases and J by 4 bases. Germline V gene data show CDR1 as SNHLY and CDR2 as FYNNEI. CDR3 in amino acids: CASRPAGGSYNEQFF. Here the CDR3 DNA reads TGTGCCAGCAGACCAGCGGGAGGCTCTTACAATGAGCAGTTCTTC. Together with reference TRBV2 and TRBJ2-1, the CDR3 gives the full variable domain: EPEVTQTPSHQVTQMGQEVILRCVPISNHLYFYWYRQILGQKVEFLVSFYNNEISEKSEIFDDQFSVERPDGSNFTLKIRSTKLEDSAMYFCASRPAGGSYNEQFFGPGTRLTVL.

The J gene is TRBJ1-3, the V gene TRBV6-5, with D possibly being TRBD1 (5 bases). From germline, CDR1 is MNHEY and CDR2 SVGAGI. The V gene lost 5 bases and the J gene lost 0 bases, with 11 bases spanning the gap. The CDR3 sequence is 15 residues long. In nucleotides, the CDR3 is TGTGCCAGCAGTATATCAGGGAACTCTGGAAACACCATATATTTT. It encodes CASSISGNSGNTIYF.

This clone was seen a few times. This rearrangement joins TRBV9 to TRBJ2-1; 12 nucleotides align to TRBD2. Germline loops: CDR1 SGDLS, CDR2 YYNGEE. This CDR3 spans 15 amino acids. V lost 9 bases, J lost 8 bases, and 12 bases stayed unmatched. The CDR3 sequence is CAISPGTSGFYEQFF. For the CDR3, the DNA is TGTGCCATCTCTCCAGGGACTAGCGGGTTCTATGAGCAGTTCTTC.

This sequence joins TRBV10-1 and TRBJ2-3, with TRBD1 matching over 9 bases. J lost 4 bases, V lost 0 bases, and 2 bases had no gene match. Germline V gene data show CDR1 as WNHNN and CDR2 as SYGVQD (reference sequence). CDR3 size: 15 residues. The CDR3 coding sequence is TGCGCCAGCAGTGAGTCGGGACAGGGTCCAGATACGCAGTATTTT. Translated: CASSESGQGPDTQYF.

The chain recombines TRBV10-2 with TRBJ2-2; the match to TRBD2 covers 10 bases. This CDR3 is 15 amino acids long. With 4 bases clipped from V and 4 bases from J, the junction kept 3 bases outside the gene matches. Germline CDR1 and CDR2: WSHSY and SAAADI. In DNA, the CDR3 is TGCGCCAGCAGTGGAGGGACTAGCGTCACCGGGGAGCTGTTTTTT. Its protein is CASSGGTSVTGELFF.

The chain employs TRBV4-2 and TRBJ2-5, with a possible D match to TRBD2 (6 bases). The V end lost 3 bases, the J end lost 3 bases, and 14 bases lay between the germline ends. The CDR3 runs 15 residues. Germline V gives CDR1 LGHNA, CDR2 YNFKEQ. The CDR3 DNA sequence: TGTGCCAGCAGCCATCCACTGACGGGGGAAGAGACCCAGTACTTC. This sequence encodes CASSHPLTGEETQYF.

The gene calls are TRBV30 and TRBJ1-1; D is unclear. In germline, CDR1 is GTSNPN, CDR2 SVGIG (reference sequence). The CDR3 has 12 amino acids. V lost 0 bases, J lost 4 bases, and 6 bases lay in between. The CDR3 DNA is TGTGCCTGGAGTGTACGGGTCACTGAAGCTTTCTTT. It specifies CAWSVRVTEAFF.

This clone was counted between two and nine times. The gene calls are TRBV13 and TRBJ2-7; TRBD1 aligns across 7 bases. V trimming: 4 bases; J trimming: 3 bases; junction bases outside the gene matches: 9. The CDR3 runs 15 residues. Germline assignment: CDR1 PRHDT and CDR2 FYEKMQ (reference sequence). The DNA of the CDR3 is TGTGCCAGCAGCTCCAACAGGGGTGGGAACTACGAGCAGTACTTC. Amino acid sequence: CASSSNRGGNYEQYF.

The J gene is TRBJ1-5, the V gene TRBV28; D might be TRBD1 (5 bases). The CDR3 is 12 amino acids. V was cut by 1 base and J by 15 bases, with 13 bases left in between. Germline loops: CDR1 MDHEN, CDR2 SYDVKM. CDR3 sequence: CASSLYNAGLHF. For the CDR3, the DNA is TGTGCCAGCAGTTTATATAATGCAGGGTTGCATTTT.

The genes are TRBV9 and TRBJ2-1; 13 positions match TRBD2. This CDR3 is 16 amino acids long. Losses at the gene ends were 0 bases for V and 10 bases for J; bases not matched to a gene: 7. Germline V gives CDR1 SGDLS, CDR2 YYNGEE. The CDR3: CASSVAGTSGIAEQFF. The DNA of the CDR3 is TGTGCCAGCAGCGTAGCCGGGACTAGCGGGATCGCCGAGCAGTTCTTC.

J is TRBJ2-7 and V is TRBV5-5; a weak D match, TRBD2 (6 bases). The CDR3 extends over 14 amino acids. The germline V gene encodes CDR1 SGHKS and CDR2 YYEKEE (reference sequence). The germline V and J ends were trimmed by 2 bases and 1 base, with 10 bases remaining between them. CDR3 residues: CASSFTGESYEQYF. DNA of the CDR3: TGTGCCAGCAGCTTTACGGGGGAGTCCTACGAGCAGTACTTC.

CDR3 nucleotides: TGTGCCAGCAGCCTCCCGGGGGGGCTCGGAAACTACGAGCAGTACTTC. Amino acid sequence: CASSLPGGLGNYEQYF. This chain links TRBV7-6 with TRBJ2-7; 8 bases agree with TRBD2. V was clipped by 5 bases and J by 3 bases; unmatched bases: 12. Germline CDR1 SGHVS, CDR2 FNYEAQ. The CDR3 totals 16 residues.

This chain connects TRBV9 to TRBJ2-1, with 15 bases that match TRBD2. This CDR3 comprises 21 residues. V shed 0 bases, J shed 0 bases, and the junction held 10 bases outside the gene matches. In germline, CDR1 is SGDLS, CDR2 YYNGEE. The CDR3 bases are TGTGCCAGCAGCGTAGTATGGTCCGGGACTAGCGGGAGGCGCTCCTACAATGAGCAGTTCTTC. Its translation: CASSVVWSGTSGRRSYNEQFF.

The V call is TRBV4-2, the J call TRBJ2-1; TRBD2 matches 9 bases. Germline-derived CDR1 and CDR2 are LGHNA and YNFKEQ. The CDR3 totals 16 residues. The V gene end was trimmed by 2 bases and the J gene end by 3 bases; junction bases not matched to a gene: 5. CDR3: CASSQQRTSDYNEQFF. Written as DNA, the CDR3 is TGTGCCAGCAGCCAACAAAGGACTAGCGACTACAATGAGCAGTTCTTC.

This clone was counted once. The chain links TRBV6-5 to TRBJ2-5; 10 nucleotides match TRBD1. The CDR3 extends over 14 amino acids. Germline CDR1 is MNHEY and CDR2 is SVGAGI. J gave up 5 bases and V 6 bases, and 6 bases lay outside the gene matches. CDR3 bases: TGTGCCAGCAGGCCGACAGGGGGCAGGGAGACCCAGTACTTC. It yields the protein CASRPTGGRETQYF.

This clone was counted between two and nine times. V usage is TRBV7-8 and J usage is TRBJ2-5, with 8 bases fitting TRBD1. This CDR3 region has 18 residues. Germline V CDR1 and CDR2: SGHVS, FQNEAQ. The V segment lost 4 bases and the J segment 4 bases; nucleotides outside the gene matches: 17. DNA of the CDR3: TGTGCCAGCAGCTCCAGCAGGGGGCTAGTGGGCATGAGAGAGACCCAGTACTTC. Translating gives CASSSSRGLVGMRETQYF.

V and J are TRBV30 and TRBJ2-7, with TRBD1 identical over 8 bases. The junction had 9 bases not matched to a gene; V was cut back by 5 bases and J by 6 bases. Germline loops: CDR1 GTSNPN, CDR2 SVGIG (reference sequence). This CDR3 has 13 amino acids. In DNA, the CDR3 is TGTGCCTGGGCCACAGGGGGTGGGTTCGAGCAGTACTTC. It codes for CAWATGGGFEQYF.

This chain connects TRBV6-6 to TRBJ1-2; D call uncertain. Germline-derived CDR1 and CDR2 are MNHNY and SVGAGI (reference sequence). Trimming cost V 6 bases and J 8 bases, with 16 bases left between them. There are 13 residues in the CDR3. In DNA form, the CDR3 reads TGTGCCAGCAGCCGCTTAGGAACAGTCGGCTACACCTTC. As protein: CASSRLGTVGYTF.

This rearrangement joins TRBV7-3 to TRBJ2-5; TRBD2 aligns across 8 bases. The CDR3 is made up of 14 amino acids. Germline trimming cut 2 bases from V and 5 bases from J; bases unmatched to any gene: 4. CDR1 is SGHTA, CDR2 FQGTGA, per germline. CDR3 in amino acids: CASSLSSGSETQYF. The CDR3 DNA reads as TGTGCCAGCAGCTTATCAAGCGGGAGTGAGACCCAGTACTTC. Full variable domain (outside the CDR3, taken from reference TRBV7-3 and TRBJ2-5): GAGVSQTPSNKVTEKGKYVELRCDPISGHTALYWYRQSLGQGPEFLIYFQGTGAADDSGLPNDRFFAVRPEGSVSTLKIQRTERGDSAVYLCASSLSSGSETQYFGPGTRLLVL.

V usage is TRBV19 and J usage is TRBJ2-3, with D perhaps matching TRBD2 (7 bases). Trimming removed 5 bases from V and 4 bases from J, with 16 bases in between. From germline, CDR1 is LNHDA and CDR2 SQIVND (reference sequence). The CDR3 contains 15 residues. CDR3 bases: TGTGCCAGTAGTTCTGGGAGGGGGACGGCAGATACGCAGTATTTT. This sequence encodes CASSSGRGTADTQYF.

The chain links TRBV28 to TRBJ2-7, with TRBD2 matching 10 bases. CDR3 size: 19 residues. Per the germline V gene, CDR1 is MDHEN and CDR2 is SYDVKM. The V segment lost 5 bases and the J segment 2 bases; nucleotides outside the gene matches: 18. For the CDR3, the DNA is TGTGCCAGCAGTGGGGGTCCAGCTAGCGGGAGTTCTCTAACCTACGAGCAGTACTTC. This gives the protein CASSGGPASGSSLTYEQYF.

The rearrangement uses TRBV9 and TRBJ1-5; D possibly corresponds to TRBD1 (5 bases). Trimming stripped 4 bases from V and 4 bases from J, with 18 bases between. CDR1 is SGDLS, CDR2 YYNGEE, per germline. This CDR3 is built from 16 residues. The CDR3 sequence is CASSPGGPSGNQPQHF. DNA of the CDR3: TGTGCCAGCAGCCCGGGGGGACCCTCCGGTAATCAGCCCCAGCATTTT.